Below, 11 T cell receptor beta chains from the same sample are listed, as sequenced in a study of cytomegalovirus exposure and HLA in healthy donors. Generated by immunoSEQ multiplex PCR, the TCRdb table keeps only in-frame clones and is missing some. Here the sample spans fewer than 90,000 clones, 85% to 95% being singletons. Sequenced material: PBMCs. All receptors derive from a woman under 30 in good health and CMV-seronegative.

The chain is built from TRBV19 and TRBJ2-3; 10 nucleotides agree with TRBD1. Germline loops: CDR1 LNHDA, CDR2 SQIVND (reference sequence). Unmatched junction bases numbered 9, after V lost 7 bases and J lost 8 bases. CDR3 length: 14 amino acids. The CDR3 region is CASNSRQGAGTQYF. Here the CDR3 DNA reads TGTGCCAGTAATTCGAGACAGGGGGCAGGTACGCAGTATTTT.

The genes are TRBV4-3 and TRBJ1-1; 11 bases map to TRBD1. The germline CDR1 and CDR2 sequences are LGHNA and YSLEER. The CDR3 contains 16 residues. V shed 2 bases, J shed 4 bases, and the junction held 6 bases outside the gene matches. The CDR3 loop is CASSQKTGTGGTEAFF. The CDR3 DNA reads TGCGCCAGCAGCCAAAAGACAGGGACAGGGGGCACTGAAGCTTTCTTT.

V gene TRBV27 combines with J gene TRBJ1-1; D ambiguous. This CDR3 is built from 14 residues. Trimming pared 2 bases from V and 5 bases from J, leaving 12 bases between. Germline assignment: CDR1 MNHEY and CDR2 SMNVEV (reference sequence). CDR3 residues: CASSLHLLATEAFF. In DNA form, the CDR3 reads TGTGCCAGCAGTTTACACCTCCTCGCGACTGAAGCTTTCTTT.

The rearrangement uses TRBV15 and TRBJ2-2; 8 nucleotides match TRBD2. From germline, CDR1 is LNHNV and CDR2 YYDKDF (reference sequence). This CDR3 has 15 residues. Losses at the gene ends were 1 base for V and 7 bases for J; bases not matched to a gene: 5. CDR3 in amino acids: CATSRGYGRGGELFF. As DNA, the CDR3 is TGTGCCACCAGCAGAGGTTACGGGAGGGGCGGGGAGCTGTTTTTT.

J is TRBJ1-1 and V is TRBV11-3; 7 bases agree with TRBD1. Germline V gene sequence: CDR1 SGHNT, CDR2 YENEEA. The CDR3 runs 13 residues. Trimming removed 4 bases from V and 3 bases from J; junction bases left unmatched: 2. CDR3: CASSYTGDTEAFF. In DNA, the CDR3 is TGTGCCAGCAGCTATACAGGGGACACTGAAGCTTTCTTT.

V is TRBV2 and J is TRBJ2-1; D may be TRBD2 (5 bases). V gave up 7 bases and J gave up 12 bases, with 19 bases separating them. Germline V gives CDR1 SNHLY, CDR2 FYNNEI. The CDR3 consists of 13 residues. Here the CDR3 DNA reads TGTGCCAGCACCTACCGGACTCTGCTGTTGCAGTTCTTC. As protein: CASTYRTLLLQFF.

The chain employs TRBV6-1 and TRBJ2-3; no reliable D call. Germline lookup yields CDR1 MNHNS and CDR2 SASEGT. CDR3 length: 13 amino acids. Trimming took off 6 bases at V and 2 bases at J, with 9 bases between the two ends. CDR3 protein: CASREPNTDTQYF. Here the CDR3 DNA reads TGTGCCAGCAGGGAGCCGAACACAGATACGCAGTATTTT.

This chain links TRBV19 with TRBJ1-5, with 9 bases matching TRBD1. CDR3 length: 15 amino acids. V shed 5 bases and J 7 bases; nucleotides not matched to a gene: 9. Germline V CDR1 and CDR2: LNHDA, SQIVND (reference sequence). CDR3 sequence (DNA): TGTGCCAGTAGTGGCACAGGGGGCCGGGAACAGCCCCAGCATTTT. Residues: CASSGTGGREQPQHF.

V and J are TRBV4-1 and TRBJ2-1; D not resolved. There are 17 residues in the CDR3. The germline V gene encodes CDR1 MGHRA and CDR2 YSYEKL. V lost 0 bases to trimming and J lost 0 bases, with 12 bases between them. The CDR3 loop is CASSQDSDSYSYNEQFF. Here the CDR3 DNA reads TGCGCCAGCAGCCAAGATTCAGATAGCTACTCCTACAATGAGCAGTTCTTC.

The gene calls are TRBV10-3 and TRBJ2-7; tentatively, D is TRBD2 (7 bases). V gave up 0 bases and J gave up 6 bases, with 21 bases separating them. There are 17 residues in the CDR3. Looked up from germline, CDR1 is ENHRY and CDR2 is SYGVKD. The CDR3 DNA reads as TGTGCCATCAGTGAGTCGAAGAGGGGGGGCGCGAGGGTCGAGCAGTACTTC. It is translated as CAISESKRGGARVEQYF.

J is TRBJ2-7 and V is TRBV12-5; perhaps TRBD2 as D (5 bases). V was pared by 1 base and J by 7 bases, with 17 bases between. Germline V gives CDR1 LGHNT, CDR2 FRNRAP. This CDR3 has 15 residues. The CDR3 region has the DNA TGTGCTAGTGGTTTGGGGCGGTACGGGGTCGGGGAGCAGTACTTC. The encoded protein is CASGLGRYGVGEQYF.